Shown below are 15 T cell receptor beta chains from a single sample sequenced in a study of CD8 T cells in ankylosing spondylitis. Study findings and constraints: What appeared characteristic of ankylosing spondylitis blood was a TCR beta motif of fewer than ten highly homologous variants.

These receptors' antigens are unknown. TCRdb recomputed calls from the 5' RACE reads with MiXCR, one row per CDR3 protein. The sample comprises a few hundred thousand distinct CDR3 sequences, more than 20% of which are singletons, and about a sixth rests with the top ten. Sequencing was done on a sample of blood, either unsorted or a sorted T cell fraction (not recorded which). The receptor source for this set is a male donor with ankylosing spondylitis.

This clonotype was counted only a few times. V usage is TRBV7-9 and J usage is TRBJ1-5, with D possibly being TRBD1 (6 bases). This CDR3 is built from 14 residues. Germline CDR1 SEHNR, CDR2 FQNEAQ (reference sequence). V was trimmed by 6 bases and J by 4 bases, leaving 13 bases between them. In DNA, the CDR3 is TGTGCCAGCAGTATAGCAGGGGTGAATCAGCCCCAGCATTTT. It encodes CASSIAGVNQPQHF.

In its sample, this clonotype was seen many times. The chain joins TRBV12-3 or TRBV12-4 to TRBJ2-5; TRBD1 matches at 7 bases. This CDR3 region has 16 residues. Trimming cost V 3 bases and J 4 bases; bases outside gene matches: 11. The CDR3 reads CASSLSRQGGGETQYF. CDR3 in DNA: TGTGCCAGCAGTTTGAGCCGACAGGGTGGGGGAGAGACCCAGTACTTC.

This clonotype came up a few times. V gene TRBV10-1 combines with J gene TRBJ2-5; TRBD2 matches at 11 bases. Trimming at V came to 6 bases and at J to 4 bases, leaving 10 bases not matched to a gene. The CDR3 totals 16 residues. CDR1 is WNHNN, CDR2 SYGVQD, per germline (reference sequence). CDR3 in amino acids: CASSGTSGARRETQYF. CDR3 nucleotide sequence: TGCGCCAGCAGCGGGACTAGCGGAGCCCGGCGAGAGACCCAGTACTTC.

This clonotype occurred a few times. The rearrangement uses TRBV9 and TRBJ1-4; perhaps TRBD1 as D (5 bases). Trimming stripped 0 bases from V and 7 bases from J, with 13 bases between. The CDR3 consists of 15 residues. Germline CDR1 reads SGDLS; CDR2 reads YYNGEE. The CDR3 sequence: CASSVEGRVGEKLFF. DNA for the CDR3: TGTGCCAGCAGCGTAGAAGGCAGGGTGGGTGAAAAACTGTTTTTT.

The chain employs TRBV5-1 and TRBJ2-7, with a tentative D call TRBD1 (6 bases). The CDR3 is 14 residues long. Trimming shortened V by 8 bases and J by 4 bases, and 19 bases separated the two germline ends. Germline CDR1 SGHRS, CDR2 YFSETQ. This CDR3 reads CASTYRDKFYEQYF. The CDR3 region has the DNA TGCGCCAGTACTTACCGGGACAAGTTTTACGAGCAGTACTTC. The full variable domain, in which reference TRBV5-1 and TRBJ2-7 provide the parts outside the CDR3, is KAGVTQTPRYLIKTRGQQVTLSCSPISGHRSVSWYQQTPGQGLQFLFEYFSETQRNKGNFPGRFSGRQFSNSRSEMNVSTLELGDSALYLCASTYRDKFYEQYFGPGTRLTVT.

CDR3: CASSSTGKRSSYNSPLHF. In DNA form, the CDR3 reads TGTGCCAGCAGCTCCACAGGGAAAAGGAGCTCCTATAATTCACCCCTCCACTTT. The rearrangement uses TRBV5-6 and TRBJ1-6; TRBD1 might be the D (6 bases). Germline CDR1 is SGHDT and CDR2 is YYEEEE. The V end was cut by 3 bases, the J end by 0 bases, with 16 bases between. The CDR3 extends over 18 amino acids.

The V call is TRBV18, the J call TRBJ2-5; D gene uncertain. CDR1 is KGHSH and CDR2 is LQKENI in the germline V gene. The CDR3 sequence is 13 residues long. Trimming stripped 6 bases from V and 5 bases from J, with 13 bases between. CDR3 protein: CASSPASFETQYF. Written as DNA, the CDR3 is TGTGCCAGCTCCCCGGCGAGTTTCGAGACCCAGTACTTC.

This CDR3 reads CASSFSSGTGELFF. CDR3 nucleotide sequence: TGCGCCAGCAGCTTTTCTAGCGGGACCGGGGAGCTGTTTTTT. The chain recombines TRBV5-1 with TRBJ2-2, with 8 bases that match TRBD2. Germline loops: CDR1 SGHRS, CDR2 YFSETQ. The trim removed 2 bases at V and 5 bases at J, leaving 2 bases unmatched. The CDR3 has 14 residues. Using reference TRBV5-1 and TRBJ2-2 for the parts outside the CDR3, the full variable domain is KAGVTQTPRYLIKTRGQQVTLSCSPISGHRSVSWYQQTPGQGLQFLFEYFSETQRNKGNFPGRFSGRQFSNSRSEMNVSTLELGDSALYLCASSFSSGTGELFFGEGSRLTVL.

The chain carries TRBV20-1 and TRBJ1-2; D may be TRBD1 (6 bases). The CDR3 has 13 amino acids. CDR1 and CDR2 from the germline V gene are DFQATT and SNEGSKA (reference sequence). The germline V and J ends were trimmed by 6 bases and 0 bases, with 11 bases remaining between them. The CDR3 is CSARGGANYGYTF. Written as DNA, the CDR3 is TGCAGTGCGAGGGGGGGAGCTAACTATGGCTACACCTTC.

The rearrangement joins TRBV7-3 to TRBJ2-3; D is possibly TRBD1 or TRBD2 (6 bases each). Trimming cost V 6 bases and J 5 bases, with 24 bases left between them. This CDR3 spans 17 amino acids. CDR1 is SGHTA and CDR2 is FQGTGA in the germline V gene. CDR3 in DNA: TGTGCCAGCAGTTCCCTAAGAGGGGGGCTGGGAGGAGATACGCAGTATTTT. Protein product: CASSSLRGGLGGDTQYF.

This clonotype was counted a few times. CDR3 sequence: CASSFGGGSYNEQFF. The DNA of the CDR3 is TGTGCCAGCAGTTTCGGGGGAGGGTCCTACAATGAGCAGTTCTTC. The V call is TRBV12-3 or TRBV12-4, the J call TRBJ2-1; 7 bases map to TRBD2. There are 15 residues in the CDR3. V dropped 3 bases and J dropped 1; count of bases not matched to a gene: 3.

The chain employs TRBV6-1 and TRBJ1-5, with TRBD1 matching over 12 bases. V shed 5 bases and J 4 bases; nucleotides not matched to a gene: 9. The CDR3 has 17 amino acids. Germline V lookup: CDR1 MNHNS, CDR2 SASEGT. This CDR3 is CASSTGTGGTPNQPQHF. Here the CDR3 DNA reads TGTGCCAGCAGTACGGGGACAGGGGGCACCCCAAATCAGCCCCAGCATTTT.

This clonotype was counted a few times. V is TRBV6-5 and J is TRBJ1-4, with a tentative D call TRBD1 (5 bases). The germline gives CDR1 MNHEY, CDR2 SVGAGI. The CDR3 is 12 amino acids. V lost 6 bases and J lost 10, with 12 bases in between. For the CDR3, the DNA is TGTGCCAGCAGAACCGGGCAGGGAAAACTGTTTTTT. Amino acids: CASRTGQGKLFF.

This clonotype was picked up a small number of times. The V and J genes are TRBV10-3 and TRBJ2-1; the match to TRBD2 covers 15 bases. The CDR3 contains 17 residues. V lost 0 bases to trimming and J lost 8 bases; unmatched junction nucleotides: 5. Germline CDR1 is ENHRY and CDR2 is SYGVKD. The CDR3 protein is CAISESMGLAGGYEQFF. The CDR3 DNA reads TGTGCCATCAGTGAGTCGATGGGACTAGCGGGAGGCTATGAGCAGTTCTTC.

This clonotype was observed a handful of times. The chain employs TRBV24-1 and TRBJ2-2; 7 nucleotides align to TRBD1. The CDR3 is made up of 17 amino acids. V lost 5 bases to trimming and J lost 1 base; unmatched junction nucleotides: 9. Germline V gene lookup returns CDR1 KGHDR and CDR2 SFDVKD. This CDR3 reads CATSVPRTGVNTGELFF. The DNA for the CDR3 is TGTGCCACCAGTGTCCCACGCACAGGGGTGAACACCGGGGAGCTGTTTTTT.